This TCR beta chain derives from a study of blood T cell repertoires in COVID-19. Study details: There were acute and convalescent COVID-19 samples, and they came from the United States, Italy and Spain.

Authors' analysis steps: Reference gene primers were amplified, and this amplification served to estimate nucleated cell counts. This table comes from immunoSEQ multiplex PCR, and its TCRdb copy is limited to in-frame clones, with some not included. V and J calls plus clone size are reproduced from that table; the DNA served to infer D and trimming. Among fewer than 300,000 clones listed, more than 70% were seen once. V was clipped by 2 bases and J by 7 bases, with 14 bases between them. This CDR3 region has 14 residues. Germline values: CDR1 SGHTA, CDR2 FQGNSA. The chain employs TRBV7-2 and TRBJ1-1; no definite D call. The receptor comes from a woman aged 40 to 50 with acute COVID-19. The sequencing input was PBMCs or T cells enriched from blood (not recorded which). The CDR3 spells CASSLLHSPSEAFF. CDR3 sequence (DNA): TGTGCCAGCAGCTTACTCCACAGTCCCAGTGAAGCTTTCTTT. Together with reference TRBV7-2 and TRBJ1-1, the CDR3 gives the full variable domain: GAGVSQSPSNKVTEKGKDVELRCDPISGHTALYWYRQSLGQGLEFLIYFQGNSAPDKSGLPSDRFSAERTGGSVSTLTIQRTQQEDSAVYLCASSLLHSPSEAFFGQGTRLTVV.